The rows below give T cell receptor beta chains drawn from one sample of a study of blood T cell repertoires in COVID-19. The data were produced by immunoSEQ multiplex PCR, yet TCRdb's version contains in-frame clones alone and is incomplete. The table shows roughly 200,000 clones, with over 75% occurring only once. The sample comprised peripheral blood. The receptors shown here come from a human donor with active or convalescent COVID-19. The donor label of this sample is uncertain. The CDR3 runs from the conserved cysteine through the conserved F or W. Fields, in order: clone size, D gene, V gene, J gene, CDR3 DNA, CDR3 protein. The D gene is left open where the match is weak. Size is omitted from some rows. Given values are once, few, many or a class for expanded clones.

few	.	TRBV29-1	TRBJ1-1	TGCAGCGTTGAAGAGGCGGGGGGTAAAGCTGAAGCTTTCTTT	CSVEEAGGKAEAFF
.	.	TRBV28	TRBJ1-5	TGTGCCAGCAGTTTTCCTGGTAGAGATTATCAGCCCCAGCATTTT	CASSFPGRDYQPQHF
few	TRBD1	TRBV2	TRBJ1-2	TGTGCCAGCAGTATCGAACAGGGGCCCTATGGCTACACCTTC	CASSIEQGPYGYTF
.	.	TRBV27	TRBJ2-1	TGTGCCAGCAGTCGACCACTAAGCTCCTACAATGAGCAGTTCTTC	CASSRPLSSYNEQFF
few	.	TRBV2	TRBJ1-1	TGTGCCAGCAGTGAATCAGGGTTCAATGAAGCTTTCTTT	CASSESGFNEAFF
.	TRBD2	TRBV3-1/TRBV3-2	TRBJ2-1	TGTGCCAGCAGCCAAGATCTTAGCGGGACAAATGAGCAGTTCTTC	CASSQDLSGTNEQFF
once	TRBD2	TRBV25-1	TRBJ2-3	TGTGCCAGCAACTTAGCGGGCCCAGGCCCCACAGATACGCAGTATTTT	CASNLAGPGPTDTQYF
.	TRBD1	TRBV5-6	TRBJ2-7	TGTGCCAGCAGCTCCAACCGGGACAGGGGATCCTACGAGCAGTACTTC	CASSSNRDRGSYEQYF
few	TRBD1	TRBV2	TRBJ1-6	TGTGCCAGCATCTCCGGGACAGGGGGTAATTCACCCCTCCACTTT	CASISGTGGNSPLHF
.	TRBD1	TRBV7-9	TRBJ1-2	TGTGCCAGCAGCTTCGGACAGGGAGTCTATGGCTACACCTTC	CASSFGQGVYGYTF
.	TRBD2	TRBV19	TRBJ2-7	TGTGCCAGTAGTATTCGGGGGGGGAACGAGCAGTACTTC	CASSIRGGNEQYF
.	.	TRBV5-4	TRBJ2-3	TGTGCCAGCAGCTTGAGGCTAGGGGCCACAGATACGCAGTATTTT	CASSLRLGATDTQYF
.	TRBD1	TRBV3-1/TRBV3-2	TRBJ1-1	TGTGCCAGCAGGAAGGGACAGCGGAACACTGAAGCTTTCTTT	CASRKGQRNTEAFF
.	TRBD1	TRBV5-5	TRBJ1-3	TGTGCCAGCAGCTTGGCGCTGGACAGGGGAGGAAACACCATATATTTT	CASSLALDRGGNTIYF
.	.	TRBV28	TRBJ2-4	TGTGCCAGCAGTTTAGGGGAGAACATTCAGTACTTC	CASSLGENIQYF
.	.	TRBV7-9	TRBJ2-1	TGTGCCAATGAAGCGGTAACCCTCTCGGATGAGCAGTTCTTC	CANEAVTLSDEQFF
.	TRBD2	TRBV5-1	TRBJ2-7	TGCGCCAGCAGCTTGGGAGCGGGAGTAGGTTACGAGCAGTACTTC	CASSLGAGVGYEQYF
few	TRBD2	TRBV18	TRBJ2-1	TGTGCCAGCTCATCACTAGCGGGAGGGCCGAGTGAGCAGTTCTTC	CASSSLAGGPSEQFF
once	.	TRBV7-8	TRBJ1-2	TGTGCCAGCAGCCCGCGGCCGACCGAGGGCTACACCTTC	CASSPRPTEGYTF
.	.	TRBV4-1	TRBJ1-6	TGCGCCAGCAGCCATTTCGGACAGTTGAATTCACCCCTCCACTTT	CASSHFGQLNSPLHF
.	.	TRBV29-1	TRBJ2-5	TGCAGCGAAAAGTCCGGGAACCAAGAGACCCAGTACTTC	CSEKSGNQETQYF
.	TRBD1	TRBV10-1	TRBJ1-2	TGCGCCAGCAGTACTATTTACAGGGGGCAAAATGGCTACACCTTC	CASSTIYRGQNGYTF
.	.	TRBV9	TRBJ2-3	TGTGCCAGCAGACTCACAGATACGCAGTATTTT	CASRLTDTQYF
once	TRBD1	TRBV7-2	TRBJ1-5	TGTGCCAGCAGCTTAGAGGGGGTAGACAGGGTCCTTTTTCCCCAGCATTTT	CASSLEGVDRVLFPQHF
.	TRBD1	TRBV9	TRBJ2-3	TGTGCCAGCAGCGGACAGGGGGCAGATACGCAGTATTTT	CASSGQGADTQYF
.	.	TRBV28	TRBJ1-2	TGTGCCAGCAGGCGTACAGGGAGCAACTATGGCTACACCTTC	CASRRTGSNYGYTF
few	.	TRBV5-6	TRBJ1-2	TGTGCCAGCAGCTTGGGGGGCGGCTATGGCTACACCTTC	CASSLGGGYGYTF
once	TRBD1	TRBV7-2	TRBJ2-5	TGTGCCAGCAGTGACAGGGGGAGGATGGAGACCCAGTACTTC	CASSDRGRMETQYF
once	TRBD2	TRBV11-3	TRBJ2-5	TGTGCCAGCAGCTTCCTGACTAGCGTGATGGGCACAGAGACCCAGTACTTC	CASSFLTSVMGTETQYF
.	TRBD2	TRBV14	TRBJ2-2	TGTGCCAGCAGCCCCTGGACTAGCTCCGGGGAGCTGTTTTTT	CASSPWTSSGELFF
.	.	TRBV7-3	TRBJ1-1	TGTGCCAGCAGCTTACGGGATCCGAACACTGAAGCTTTCTTT	CASSLRDPNTEAFF
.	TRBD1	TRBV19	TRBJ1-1	TGTGCCAGTAGTATGGAACCTCGACAGGGCGTGAACACTGAAGCTTTCTTT	CASSMEPRQGVNTEAFF
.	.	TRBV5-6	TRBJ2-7	TGTGCCAGCAGCTTGCGAGGGTACCCCGGCGAGCAGTACTTC	CASSLRGYPGEQYF
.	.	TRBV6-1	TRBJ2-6	TGTGCCAGCAGTGATAGAGGAGGACCTGGGGCCAACGTCCTGACTTTC	CASSDRGGPGANVLTF
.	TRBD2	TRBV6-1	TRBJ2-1	TGTGCCAGCAGTGAGAGCGGGGGGGCCTACAATGAGCAGTTCTTC	CASSESGGAYNEQFF
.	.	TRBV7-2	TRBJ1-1	TGTGCCAGCAGCTTAGTCCACGGGGGAGGGGGTGAAGCTTTCTTT	CASSLVHGGGGEAFF
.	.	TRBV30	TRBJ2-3	TGTGCCTGGAGTGTAAGGTCAGGGATACCTAGCACAGATACGCAGTATTTT	CAWSVRSGIPSTDTQYF
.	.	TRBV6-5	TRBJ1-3	TGTGCCAGCAGTTCTCAGGGGCTCTCTGGAAACACCATATATTTT	CASSSQGLSGNTIYF
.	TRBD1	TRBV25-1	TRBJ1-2	TGTGCCAGCAGTGAATTGGTACAGGGGTTTGGCTACACCTTC	CASSELVQGFGYTF
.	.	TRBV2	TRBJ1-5	TGTGCCAGCAGGCAACAGGGTGGAGGCAATCAGCCCCAGCATTTT	CASRQQGGGNQPQHF
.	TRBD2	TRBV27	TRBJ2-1	TGTGCCAGCAGTCATCCTAGCGGGAGGTTGTTCCATGAGCAGTTCTTC	CASSHPSGRLFHEQFF
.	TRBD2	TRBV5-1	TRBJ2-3	TGCGCCAGCAGCTTATCTCGGACTAGCGGGAGCACAGATACGCAGTATTTT	CASSLSRTSGSTDTQYF
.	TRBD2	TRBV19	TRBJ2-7	TGTGCCAGTAAGCGGGAGGGGAGCTCCTACGAGCAGTACTTC	CASKREGSSYEQYF
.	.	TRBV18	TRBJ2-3	TGTGCCAGCTCACCAGGAATGGGCGATACGCAGTATTTT	CASSPGMGDTQYF
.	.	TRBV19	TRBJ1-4	TGTGCCAGTACCACCCTAGGGGGATTGGGTGAAAAACTGTTTTTT	CASTTLGGLGEKLFF
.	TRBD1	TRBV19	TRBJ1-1	TGTGCCAGTAGTATCGGGGGAAAAGGGACAGGGGTGGCTGAAGCTTTCTTT	CASSIGGKGTGVAEAFF
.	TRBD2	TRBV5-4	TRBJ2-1	TGTGCCAGCAGCTTGGATCTACTAGCGCGTAACAATGAGCAGTTCTTC	CASSLDLLARNNEQFF
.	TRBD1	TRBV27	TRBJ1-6	TGTGCCAGCAGGTCCGGGACAGGGTTTAATTCACCCCTCCACTTT	CASRSGTGFNSPLHF
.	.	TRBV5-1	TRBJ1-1	TGCGCCAGCAGCTCGGGGGTTGAAGCTTTCTTT	CASSSGVEAFF
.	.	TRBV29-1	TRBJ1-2	TGCAGCGCAGAACAGGGATCCCCCAACTCTGGCTACACCTTC	CSAEQGSPNSGYTF
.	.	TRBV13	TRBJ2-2	TGTGCCAGCAGCCGGACGGGACAAGCCACCGGGGAGCTGTTTTTT	CASSRTGQATGELFF
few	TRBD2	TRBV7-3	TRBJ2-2	TGTGCCAGCAGCCCTAGCGGGAGCGGGGAGCTGTTTTTT	CASSPSGSGELFF